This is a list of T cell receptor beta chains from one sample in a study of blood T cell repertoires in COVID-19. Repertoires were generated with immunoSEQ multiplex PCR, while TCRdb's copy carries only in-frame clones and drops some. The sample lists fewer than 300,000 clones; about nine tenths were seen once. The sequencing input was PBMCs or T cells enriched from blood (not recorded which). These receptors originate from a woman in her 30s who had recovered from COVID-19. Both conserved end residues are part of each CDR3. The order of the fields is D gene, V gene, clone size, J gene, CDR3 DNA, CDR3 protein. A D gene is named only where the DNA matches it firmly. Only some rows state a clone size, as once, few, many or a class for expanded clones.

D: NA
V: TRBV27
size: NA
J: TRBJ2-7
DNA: TGTGCCAGCAGTTTAGGCTCAACCTACGAGCAGTACTTC
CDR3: CASSLGSTYEQYF

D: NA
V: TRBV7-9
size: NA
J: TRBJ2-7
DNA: TGTGCCAGCAGCTTAGGGACAGAGCAGTACTTC
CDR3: CASSLGTEQYF

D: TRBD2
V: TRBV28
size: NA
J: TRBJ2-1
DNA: TGTGCCAGCAGTTTTTGGGGAGCGGGAGGGGGTAGCGCCTACAATGAGCAGTTCTTC
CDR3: CASSFWGAGGGSAYNEQFF

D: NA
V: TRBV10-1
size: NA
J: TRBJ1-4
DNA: TGCGCCGGACCACGGACAGCGAATGAAAAACTGTTTTTT
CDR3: CAGPRTANEKLFF

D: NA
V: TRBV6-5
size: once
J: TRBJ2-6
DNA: TGTGCCAGCAGCCCACAGTTCTCTGGGGCCAACGTCCTGACTTTC
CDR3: CASSPQFSGANVLTF

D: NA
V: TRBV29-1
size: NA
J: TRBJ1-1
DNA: TGCAGCGTTTCCACGACACTAGGGATCCCTGAAGCTTTCTTT
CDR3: CSVSTTLGIPEAFF

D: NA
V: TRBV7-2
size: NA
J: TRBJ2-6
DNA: TGTGCCAGCAGCTTAGCGCTAGGACAAGTTAACTCTGGGGCCAACGTCCTGACTTTC
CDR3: CASSLALGQVNSGANVLTF

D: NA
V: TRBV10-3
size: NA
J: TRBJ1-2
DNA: TGTGCCATCAGCACACAGAACTATGGCTACACCTTC
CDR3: CAISTQNYGYTF

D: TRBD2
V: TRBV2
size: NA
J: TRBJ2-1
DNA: TGTGCCTCTCAACCCACTAGCGGGAGTTACAATGAGCAGTTCTTC
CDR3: CASQPTSGSYNEQFF

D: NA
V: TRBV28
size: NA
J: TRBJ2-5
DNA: TGTGCCAGCAGTTCTCGGAGACAGCCCCAAAAGACCCAGTACTTC
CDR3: CASSSRRQPQKTQYF

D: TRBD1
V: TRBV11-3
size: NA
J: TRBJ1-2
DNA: TGTGCCAGCAGCTTAAGGGACAGCCTCTTAAGGTATGGCTACACCTTC
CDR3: CASSLRDSLLRYGYTF

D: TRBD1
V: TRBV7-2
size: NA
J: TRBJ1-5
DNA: TGTGCCAGCAGCCACAGGGACAGGGGGCAGCATCAGCCCCAGCATTTT
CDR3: CASSHRDRGQHQPQHF

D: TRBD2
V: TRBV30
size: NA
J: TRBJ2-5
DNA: TGTGCCTGGAGTCCTTGGGCTAGCGGGGAGCTTCAAGAGACCCAGTACTTC
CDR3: CAWSPWASGELQETQYF

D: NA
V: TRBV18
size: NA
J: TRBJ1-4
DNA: TGTGCCAGCTCAACAACAGGGACTAATGAAAAACTGTTTTTT
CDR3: CASSTTGTNEKLFF

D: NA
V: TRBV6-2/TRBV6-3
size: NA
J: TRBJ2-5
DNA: TGTGCCAGCAGTTACCATGACAAGGCGGAGACCCAGTACTTC
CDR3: CASSYHDKAETQYF

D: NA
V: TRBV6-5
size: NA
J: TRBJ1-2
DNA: TGTGCCAGCTGCTCAGGGAACTATGGCTACACCTTC
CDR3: CASCSGNYGYTF

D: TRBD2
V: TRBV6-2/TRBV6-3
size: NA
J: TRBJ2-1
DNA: TGTGCCAGCAGTACACAGACTAGCGGGTCTTACAATGAGCAGTTCTTC
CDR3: CASSTQTSGSYNEQFF

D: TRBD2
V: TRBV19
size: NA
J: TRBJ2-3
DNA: TGTGCCAGTAGTAAACTAGCGGGAGGGCCAGGTAGCACAGATACGCAGTATTTT
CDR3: CASSKLAGGPGSTDTQYF

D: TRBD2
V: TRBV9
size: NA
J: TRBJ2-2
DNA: TGTGCCAGCAGCGTAGATGTTAGCGGGAATATTAACGGGGAGCTGTTTTTT
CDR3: CASSVDVSGNINGELFF

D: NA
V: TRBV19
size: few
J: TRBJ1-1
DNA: TGTGCCAGTAGTATGGGCTGGCAGGGGTACACTGAAGCTTTCTTT
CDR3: CASSMGWQGYTEAFF

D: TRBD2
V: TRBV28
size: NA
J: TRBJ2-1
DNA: TGTGCCAGCAGTTTACCAGCGGGAGGTCGGGGTGAGCAGTTCTTC
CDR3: CASSLPAGGRGEQFF

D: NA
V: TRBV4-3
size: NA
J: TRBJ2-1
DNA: TGCGCCAGCAGCCAAGAGCCGGCAGGGGCCAATGAGCAGTTCTTC
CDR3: CASSQEPAGANEQFF

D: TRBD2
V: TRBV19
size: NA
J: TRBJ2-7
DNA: TGTGCCACTGCGGGGAGCGGGAGCTACGAGCAGTACTTC
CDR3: CATAGSGSYEQYF

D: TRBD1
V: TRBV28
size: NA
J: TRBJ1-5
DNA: TGTGCCAGCAGTTATGGACAGGGTATGGAGTGGAATCAGCCCCAGCATTTT
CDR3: CASSYGQGMEWNQPQHF

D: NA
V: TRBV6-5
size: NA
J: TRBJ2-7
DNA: TGTGCCAGCAGGGGGGGGCGACAGGGGTCCTACGAGCAGTACTTC
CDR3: CASRGGRQGSYEQYF

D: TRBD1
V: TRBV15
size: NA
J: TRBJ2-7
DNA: TGTGCCACCAGCACGACAGGGCAACCACCCTACGAGCAGTACTTC
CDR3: CATSTTGQPPYEQYF

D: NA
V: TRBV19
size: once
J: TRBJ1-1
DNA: TGTGCCAGTAGTATCTGGTCGGTCGGTCACACTGAAGCTTTCTTT
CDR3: CASSIWSVGHTEAFF

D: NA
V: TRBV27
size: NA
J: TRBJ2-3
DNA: TGTGCCAGCAGTTTATCCACCGGGAGTAGGGCAGATACGCAGTATTTT
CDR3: CASSLSTGSRADTQYF

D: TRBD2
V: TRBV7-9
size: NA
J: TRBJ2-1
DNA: TGTGCCAGCAGCTCTGCCCCTAGCGGCGGATTCTCGGATGAGCAGTTCTTC
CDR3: CASSSAPSGGFSDEQFF

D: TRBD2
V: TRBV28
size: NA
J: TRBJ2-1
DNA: TGTGCCAGCAGTTTGGTGGGGCTAGCGGGGCACAATGAGCAGTTCTTC
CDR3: CASSLVGLAGHNEQFF

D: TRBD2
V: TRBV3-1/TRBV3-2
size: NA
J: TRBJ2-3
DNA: TGTGCCAGCAGCCAAGCGGTGCGGGAGAGCACAGATACGCAGTATTTT
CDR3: CASSQAVRESTDTQYF

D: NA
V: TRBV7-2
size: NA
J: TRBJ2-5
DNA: TGTGCCAGCAGCTTAAACGCAATGGCGACCCAGTACTTC
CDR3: CASSLNAMATQYF

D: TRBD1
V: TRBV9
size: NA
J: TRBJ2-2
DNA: TGTGCCAGCAGGCGACAGGGGGACACCGGGGAGCTGTTTTTT
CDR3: CASRRQGDTGELFF

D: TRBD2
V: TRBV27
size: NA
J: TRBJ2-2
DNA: TGTGCCAGCAGTCCTCAGAGAGCGGGAGTTCGTTTCACCGGGGAGCTGTTTTTT
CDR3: CASSPQRAGVRFTGELFF

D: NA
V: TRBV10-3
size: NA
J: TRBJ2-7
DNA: TGTGCCATCAGTAGACAGAACTACGAGCAGTACTTC
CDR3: CAISRQNYEQYF

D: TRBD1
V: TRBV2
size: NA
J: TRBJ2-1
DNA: TGTGCCAGCAGTGGGTCCGGGACAGGGGGCAACAATGAGCAGTTCTTC
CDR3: CASSGSGTGGNNEQFF